One sample yielded the 3 T cell receptor beta chains listed below, sequenced in a study of blood T cell repertoires in COVID-19. Only in-frame clones appear in the TCRdb table, and some are missing; sequencing was by immunoSEQ multiplex PCR. The sample yields about 190,000 clones, around 85% seen once. The specimen sequenced was PBMCs or T cells enriched from blood (not recorded which). Every receptor here comes from a woman in her thirties who had recovered from COVID-19.

The chain is built from TRBV9 and TRBJ1-1; 7 nucleotides agree with TRBD1. The trim removed 2 bases at V and 3 bases at J, leaving 13 bases unmatched. Germline CDR1 is SGDLS and CDR2 is YYNGEE. The CDR3 has 17 amino acids. CDR3 sequence reads: CASSVRPGGFEDTEAFF. The CDR3 nucleotides are TGTGCCAGCAGCGTCCGGCCAGGGGGTTTCGAGGACACTGAAGCTTTCTTT.

The chain joins TRBV28 to TRBJ1-5, with TRBD1 matching over 9 bases. After removal of 7 bases from V and 6 bases from J, the junction contained 13 bases not matched to a gene. The CDR3 contains 16 residues. CDR1 and CDR2 from the germline V gene are MDHEN and SYDVKM. Here the CDR3 DNA reads TGTGCCAGCAAGTCCACGGACAGGGGATGGGGTCAGCCCCAGCATTTT. It codes for CASKSTDRGWGQPQHF.

V gene TRBV6-6 combines with J gene TRBJ1-4; the D is unclear. Looked up from germline, CDR1 is MNHNY and CDR2 is SVGAGI (reference sequence). Trimming stripped 8 bases from V and 3 bases from J, with 7 bases between. This CDR3 comprises 12 residues. The chain's CDR3 is CASLLANEKLFF. CDR3 bases: TGTGCCAGCCTATTGGCTAATGAAAAACTGTTTTTT.